A selection of T cell receptor beta chains follows, all from one sample in a study of T cell responses to AZD1222 COVID-19 vaccine. Profiled with immunoSEQ multiplex PCR; TCRdb holds only in-frame clones, not every one. The data contain around 95,000 clones, approximately 88% of them seen just once; the ten biggest clones take up around 3%. The sequencing here drew on peripheral blood, taken on day 0 of AZD1222 vaccination. The receptor source for this set is an adult in good health. The CDR3 runs from the conserved cysteine through the conserved F or W. Each record gives: clone size, D gene, V gene, J gene, CDR3 DNA, CDR3 protein. The D gene is left open where the match is weak. For some rows the clone size is stated as once, few or many, or as a class when expanded; others skip it.

>.|TRBD1|TRBV5-6|TRBJ2-7
TGTGCCAGCAGCTCGGACAGGACCAACTCCTACGAGCAGTACTTC
CASSSDRTNSYEQYF
>.|.|TRBV7-9|TRBJ1-1
TGTGCCAGCAGCTTTCGGGGGCAGAACACTGAAGCTTTCTTT
CASSFRGQNTEAFF
>.|TRBD1|TRBV28|TRBJ1-2
TGTGCCAGCAGCCGGGGGCCAGGGGGGCTGCGAATACCTTATGGCTACACCTTC
CASSRGPGGLRIPYGYTF
>few|.|TRBV29-1|TRBJ2-1
TGCAGCGTTGCTAGCGTATACAATGAGCAGTTCTTC
CSVASVYNEQFF
>.|.|TRBV2|TRBJ2-7
TGTGCCAGCAGTGCTAGCCAGGGGCCCTACGAGCAGTACTTC
CASSASQGPYEQYF
>once|TRBD1|TRBV25-1|TRBJ2-7
TGTGCCAGCCTTCGAACAGGGGGCCGCTACGAGCAGTACTTC
CASLRTGGRYEQYF
>few|TRBD1|TRBV12-3/TRBV12-4|TRBJ1-1
TGTGCCAGCAGTAGACAGGGGAACACTGAAGCTTTCTTT
CASSRQGNTEAFF
>.|TRBD2|TRBV29-1|TRBJ2-1
TGCAGCGTTGAAGATGGGCTAGCGGGAGCCCACTACAATGAGCAGTTCTTC
CSVEDGLAGAHYNEQFF
>.|.|TRBV5-1|TRBJ2-1
TGCGCCAGCAGTAAGATGGGGGGTAATGAGCAGTTCTTC
CASSKMGGNEQFF
>.|.|TRBV6-1|TRBJ1-2
TGTGCCAGCAGTGAAAGTGGTTTAGGTTGGGGCTACACCTTC
CASSESGLGWGYTF
>.|TRBD1|TRBV29-1|TRBJ1-5
TGCAGCGTTGAAGGGGAGGGCAGGGGGCAGCCCCAGCATTTT
CSVEGEGRGQPQHF
>.|.|TRBV7-2|TRBJ2-7
TGTGCCAGCAGCTCGGACGGAGGGCATGACGAGCAGTACTTC
CASSSDGGHDEQYF
>.|TRBD2|TRBV27|TRBJ2-2
TGTGCCAGCAGTTTACTAGCGGGAGGGCCCGTCGGGGAGCTGTTTTTT
CASSLLAGGPVGELFF
>.|TRBD1|TRBV18|TRBJ1-2
TGTGCCAGCTCACCAGGGACAGACGCTTACGGCTACACCTTC
CASSPGTDAYGYTF
>.|.|TRBV11-2|TRBJ2-7
TGTGCCAGCAGCTTAGTCCACGAGCAGTACTTC
CASSLVHEQYF
>.|.|TRBV19|TRBJ1-1
TGTGCCAGTAAAGGTGGAGGGGCTATGAACACTGAAGCTTTCTTT
CASKGGGAMNTEAFF
>.|TRBD2|TRBV6-5|TRBJ2-1
TGTGCCAGCAGTTACTCTGGCGGGAGCCTCGGGGATGAGCAGTTCTTC
CASSYSGGSLGDEQFF
>.|TRBD1|TRBV5-6|TRBJ1-5
TGTGCCAGCAGCTTGAGGACAGGGTGGAGCAATCAGCCCCAGCATTTT
CASSLRTGWSNQPQHF
>.|.|TRBV6-5|TRBJ2-1
TGTGCCAGCAGTACCTTAAGGGGTTATTCGAATGAGCAGTTCTTC
CASSTLRGYSNEQFF
>once|.|TRBV11-1|TRBJ2-1
TGTGCCAGCAGCTTAGTAACTGTCAATGAGCAGTTCTTC
CASSLVTVNEQFF
>.|.|TRBV2|TRBJ1-6
TGTGCCAGCAGTGGCAGGGGATACAATTCACCCCTCCACTTT
CASSGRGYNSPLHF
>.|.|TRBV15|TRBJ2-5
TGTGCCACCAGCAGAGCAAGAAGGTACCAAGAGACCCAGTACTTC
CATSRARRYQETQYF
>.|TRBD1|TRBV30|TRBJ1-6
TGTGCCTGGACCTCGGACAGGGGTTATAATTCACCCCTCCACTTT
CAWTSDRGYNSPLHF
>.|.|TRBV9|TRBJ2-6
TGTGCCAGCAGCCCTACCTTGTCCCTCGATCGTAGTAGACTGGGAACTGGGGCCAACGTCCTGACTTTC
CASSPTLSLDRSRLGTGANVLTF
>.|.|TRBV28|TRBJ1-6
TGTGCCAGCAGTTTTGCGGAGGATAATTCACCCCTCCACTTT
CASSFAEDNSPLHF
>.|.|TRBV6-5|TRBJ2-7
TGTGCAAGCACGTTCTTCTCCTACGAGCAGTACTTC
CASTFFSYEQYF
>.|TRBD1|TRBV3-1/TRBV3-2|TRBJ2-1
TGTGCCAGCGGACAGGCAGGCCACAATGAGCAGTTCTTC
CASGQAGHNEQFF
>.|.|TRBV7-8|TRBJ2-1
TGTGCCAGCAGCTTAGATCCGAGGAATGAGCAGTTCTTC
CASSLDPRNEQFF
>.|.|TRBV6-5|TRBJ1-5
TGTGCCAGCAGGAACCCCGGAGTCAATCAGCCCCAGCATTTT
CASRNPGVNQPQHF
>once|.|TRBV10-3|TRBJ1-1
TGTGCCATCAGTGAGTTCCAGGGCCTAGACACTGAAGCTTTCTTT
CAISEFQGLDTEAFF
>.|.|TRBV5-1|TRBJ1-2
TGCGCCAGCAGCGTAGGTTTGGTGGGCTATGGCTACACCTTC
CASSVGLVGYGYTF
>.|.|TRBV6-2/TRBV6-3|TRBJ2-7
TGTGCCAGCAGCCACCGGACTAGGGGGTACGAGCAGTACTTC
CASSHRTRGYEQYF
>.|.|TRBV7-8|TRBJ2-1
TGTGCCAGCAGCTTAAGGAGCTCCTACAATGAGCAGTTCTTC
CASSLRSSYNEQFF
>.|TRBD1|TRBV27|TRBJ1-2
TGTGCCAGCAGTTCGGACAGGGTCCACTATGGCTACACCTTC
CASSSDRVHYGYTF
>.|TRBD2|TRBV9|TRBJ2-5
TGTGCCAGCAGCGTACTCCTAGCGGGAGTGGAGACCCAGTACTTC
CASSVLLAGVETQYF
>.|.|TRBV10-2|TRBJ1-1
TGCGCCAGCAGGGCCGCGGGGACTGAAGCTTTCTTT
CASRAAGTEAFF
>.|.|TRBV6-2/TRBV6-3|TRBJ1-5
TGTGCCAGCAGTTACTCGGGGACGGGCAATCAGCCCCAGCATTTT
CASSYSGTGNQPQHF
>.|TRBD1|TRBV5-1|TRBJ1-4
TGCGCCAGCAGCTTGGCCGGGACAGGGAGCGAAAAACTGTTTTTT
CASSLAGTGSEKLFF
>.|.|TRBV7-3|TRBJ2-1
TGTGCCAGCAGCTTAACGTTGGTGGGCGGGTTACAGTTCTTC
CASSLTLVGGLQFF
>.|.|TRBV9|TRBJ1-5
TGTGCCAGTGGACCTTACAATCAGCCCCAGCATTTT
CASGPYNQPQHF
>.|TRBD1|TRBV28|TRBJ1-1
TGTGCCAGCAGGCCAACAGGGGGCCAAGGAGGGAACACTGAAGCTTTCTTT
CASRPTGGQGGNTEAFF
>.|.|TRBV28|TRBJ1-1
TGTGCCAGCAGTTTGGGAGTGGGGCCCAGGCCGAACACTGAAGCTTTCTTT
CASSLGVGPRPNTEAFF
>.|.|TRBV3-1/TRBV3-2|TRBJ2-7
TGTGCCAGCAGCCAAGAGGGTTTTGAGCAGTACTTC
CASSQEGFEQYF
>once|TRBD1|TRBV2|TRBJ1-2
TGTGCCAGCAGTGAATGGCAGGGGGCAAACTATGGCTACACCTTC
CASSEWQGANYGYTF
>.|TRBD1|TRBV6-5|TRBJ2-1
TGTGCCAGCAGTTACCGGACAGGGGGCAATGAGCAGTTCTTC
CASSYRTGGNEQFF
>.|TRBD1|TRBV27|TRBJ1-1
TGTGCCAGCAGTGCGGGACAGAGAAAGAGGTATGTCACTGAAGCTTTCTTT
CASSAGQRKRYVTEAFF
>.|.|TRBV3-1/TRBV3-2|TRBJ1-4
TGTGCCAGCAGCCAGCTACAGGGAGCAGCTAATGAAAAACTGTTTTTT
CASSQLQGAANEKLFF
>.|TRBD1|TRBV20-1|TRBJ1-5
TGCAGTGCTAGTGGACAGGGGGCGGTTAGCAATCAGCCCCAGCATTTT
CSASGQGAVSNQPQHF
>few|.|TRBV27|TRBJ2-5
TGTGCCAGCAGTTGGACCTGGGCGCAGACCCAGTACTTC
CASSWTWAQTQYF
>.|.|TRBV6-2/TRBV6-3|TRBJ1-2
TGTGCCAGCAGTTACGCAACGGTAAACTATGGCTACACCTTC
CASSYATVNYGYTF
>.|.|TRBV6-5|TRBJ1-3
TGTGCCAGCAGCCCGGGGCCCTCTGGAAACACCATATATTTT
CASSPGPSGNTIYF
>.|.|TRBV5-1|TRBJ1-4
TGCGCCAGCAGCTTGGACAGGGTGACGACTAATGAAAAACTGTTTTTT
CASSLDRVTTNEKLFF
>.|.|TRBV28|TRBJ2-7
TGTGCCAGCAGTTTCGGCAGAGGGTCCTACGAGCAGTACTTC
CASSFGRGSYEQYF